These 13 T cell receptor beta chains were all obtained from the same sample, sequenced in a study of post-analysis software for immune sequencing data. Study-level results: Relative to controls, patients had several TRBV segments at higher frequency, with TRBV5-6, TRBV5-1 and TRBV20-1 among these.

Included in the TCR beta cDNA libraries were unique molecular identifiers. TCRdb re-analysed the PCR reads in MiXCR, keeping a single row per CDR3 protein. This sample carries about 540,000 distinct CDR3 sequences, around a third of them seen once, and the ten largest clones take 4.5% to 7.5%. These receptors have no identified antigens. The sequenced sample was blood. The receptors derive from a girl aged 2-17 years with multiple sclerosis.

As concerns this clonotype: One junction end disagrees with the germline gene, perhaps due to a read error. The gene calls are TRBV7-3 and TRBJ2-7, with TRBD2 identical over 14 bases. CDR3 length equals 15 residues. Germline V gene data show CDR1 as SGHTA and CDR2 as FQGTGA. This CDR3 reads CASSEGLAGDYERYF. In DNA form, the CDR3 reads TGTGCCAGCAGCGAGGGACTAGCGGGGGACTACGAGCGGTACTTC.

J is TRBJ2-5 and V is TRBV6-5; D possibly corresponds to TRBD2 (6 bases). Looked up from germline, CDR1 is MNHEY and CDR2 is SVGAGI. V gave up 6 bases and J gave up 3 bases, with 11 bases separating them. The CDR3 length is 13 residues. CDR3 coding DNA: TGTGCCAGCAGGGACTGGGGGGAAGAGACCCAGTACTTC. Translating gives CASRDWGEETQYF.

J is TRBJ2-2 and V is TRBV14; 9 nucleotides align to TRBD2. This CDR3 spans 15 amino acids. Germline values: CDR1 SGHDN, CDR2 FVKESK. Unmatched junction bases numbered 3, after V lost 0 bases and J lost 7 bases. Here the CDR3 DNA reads TGTGCCAGCAGCCAAGAGGCTAGCGGGGTCGGGGAGCTGTTTTTT. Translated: CASSQEASGVGELFF.

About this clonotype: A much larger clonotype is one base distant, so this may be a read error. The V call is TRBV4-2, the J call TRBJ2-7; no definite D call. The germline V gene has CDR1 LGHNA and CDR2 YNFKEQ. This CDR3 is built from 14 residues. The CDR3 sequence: CAGSQTRRSYEQYF. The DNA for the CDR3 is TGTGCCGGCAGCCAAACGAGGCGTTCCTACGAGCAGTACTTC.

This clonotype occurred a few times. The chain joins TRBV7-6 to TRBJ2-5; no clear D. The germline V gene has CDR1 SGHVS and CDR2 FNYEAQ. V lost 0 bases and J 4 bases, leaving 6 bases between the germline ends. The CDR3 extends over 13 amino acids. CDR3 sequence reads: CASSLALVETQYF. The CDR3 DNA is TGTGCCAGCAGCTTAGCGCTCGTAGAGACCCAGTACTTC. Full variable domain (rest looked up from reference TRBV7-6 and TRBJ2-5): GAGVSQSPRYKVTKRGQDVALRCDPISGHVSLYWYRQALGQGPEFLTYFNYEAQQDKSGLPNDRFSAERPEGSISTLTIQRTEQRDSAMYRCASSLALVETQYFGPGTRLLVL.

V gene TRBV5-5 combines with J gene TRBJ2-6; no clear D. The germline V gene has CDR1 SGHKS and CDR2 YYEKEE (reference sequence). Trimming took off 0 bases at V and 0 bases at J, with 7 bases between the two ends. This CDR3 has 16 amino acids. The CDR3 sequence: CASSLERPSGANVLTF. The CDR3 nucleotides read TGTGCCAGCAGCTTGGAGAGACCCTCTGGGGCCAACGTCCTGACTTTC.

The chain's CDR3 is CSVRQAQETQYF. The CDR3 nucleotides are TGCAGCGTACGACAGGCCCAAGAGACCCAGTACTTC. This rearrangement joins TRBV29-1 to TRBJ2-5; tentatively, D is TRBD1 (6 bases). Per germline, CDR1 SQVTM and CDR2 ANQGSEA. V was trimmed by 6 bases and J by 1 base, leaving 9 bases between them. This CDR3 has 12 amino acids.

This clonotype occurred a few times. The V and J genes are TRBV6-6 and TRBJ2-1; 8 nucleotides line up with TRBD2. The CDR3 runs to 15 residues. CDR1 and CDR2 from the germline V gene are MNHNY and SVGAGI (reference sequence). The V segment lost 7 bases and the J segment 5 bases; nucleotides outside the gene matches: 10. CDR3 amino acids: CASTLPGGPHNEQFF. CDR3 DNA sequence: TGTGCCAGCACCTTACCGGGGGGGCCCCACAATGAGCAGTTCTTC.

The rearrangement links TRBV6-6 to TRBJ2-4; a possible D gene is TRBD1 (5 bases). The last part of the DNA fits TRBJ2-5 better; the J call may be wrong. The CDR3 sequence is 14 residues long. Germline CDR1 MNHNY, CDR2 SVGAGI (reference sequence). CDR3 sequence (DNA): TGTGCCAGCAGTTACTCGAGACAGACAGAGACCCAGTACTTC. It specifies CASSYSRQTETQYF.

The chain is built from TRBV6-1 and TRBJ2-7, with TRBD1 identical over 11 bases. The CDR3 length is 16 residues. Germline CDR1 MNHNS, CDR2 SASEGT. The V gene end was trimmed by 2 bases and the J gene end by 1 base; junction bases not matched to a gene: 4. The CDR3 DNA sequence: TGTGCCAGCAGTGAATGGGGACAGGGGGGTTCCTACGAGCAGTACTTC. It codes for CASSEWGQGGSYEQYF.

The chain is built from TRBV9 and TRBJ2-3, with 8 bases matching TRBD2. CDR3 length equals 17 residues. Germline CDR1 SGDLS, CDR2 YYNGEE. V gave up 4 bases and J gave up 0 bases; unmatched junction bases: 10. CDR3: CASSTRGSGVSTDTQYF. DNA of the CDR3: TGTGCCAGCAGCACCCGGGGTAGCGGGGTTAGCACAGATACGCAGTATTTT.

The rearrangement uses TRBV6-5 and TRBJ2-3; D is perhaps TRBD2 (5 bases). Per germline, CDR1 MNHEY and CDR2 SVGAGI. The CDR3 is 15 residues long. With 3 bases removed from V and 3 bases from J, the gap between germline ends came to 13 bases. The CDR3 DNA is TGTGCCAGCAGTTATGACGGGGTCAGAACAGATACGCAGTATTTT. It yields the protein CASSYDGVRTDTQYF.

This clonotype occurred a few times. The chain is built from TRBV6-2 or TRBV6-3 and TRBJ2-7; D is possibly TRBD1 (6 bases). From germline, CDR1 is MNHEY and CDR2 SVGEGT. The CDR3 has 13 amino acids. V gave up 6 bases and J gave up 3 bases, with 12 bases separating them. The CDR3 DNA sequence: TGTGCCAGCAGCCGACCAGGGGTCTACGAGCAGTACTTC. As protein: CASSRPGVYEQYF.